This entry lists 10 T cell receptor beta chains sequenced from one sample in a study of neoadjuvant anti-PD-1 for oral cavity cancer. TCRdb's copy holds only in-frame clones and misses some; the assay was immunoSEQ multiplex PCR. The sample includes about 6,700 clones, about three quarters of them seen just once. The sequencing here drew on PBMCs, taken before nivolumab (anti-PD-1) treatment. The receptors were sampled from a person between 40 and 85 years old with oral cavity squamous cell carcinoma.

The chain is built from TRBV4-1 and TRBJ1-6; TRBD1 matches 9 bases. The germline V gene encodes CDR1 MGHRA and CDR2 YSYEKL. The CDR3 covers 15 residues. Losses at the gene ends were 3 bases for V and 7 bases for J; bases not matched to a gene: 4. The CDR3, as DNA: TGCGCCAGCAGCCAGACCGGGACAGGGAATTCACCCCTCCACTTT. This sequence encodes CASSQTGTGNSPLHF.

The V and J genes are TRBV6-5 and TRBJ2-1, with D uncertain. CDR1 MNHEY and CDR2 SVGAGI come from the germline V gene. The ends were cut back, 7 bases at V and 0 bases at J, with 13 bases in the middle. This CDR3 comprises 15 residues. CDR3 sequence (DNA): TGTGCCAGCACCCGGACCCCGAGCTCCTACAATGAGCAGTTCTTC. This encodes CASTRTPSSYNEQFF.

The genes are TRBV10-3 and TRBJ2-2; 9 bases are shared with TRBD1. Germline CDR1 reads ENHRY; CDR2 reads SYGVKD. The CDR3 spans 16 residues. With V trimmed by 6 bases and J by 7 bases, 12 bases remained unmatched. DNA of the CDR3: TGTGCCATCAGCAAATCCGGGACAGGGTATGACGGGGAGCTGTTTTTT. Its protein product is CAISKSGTGYDGELFF.

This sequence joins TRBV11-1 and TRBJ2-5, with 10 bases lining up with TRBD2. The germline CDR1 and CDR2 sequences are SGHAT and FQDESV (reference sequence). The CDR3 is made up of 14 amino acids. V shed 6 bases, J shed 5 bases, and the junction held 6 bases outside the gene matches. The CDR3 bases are TGTGCCAGCAGAGCTAGCGGGGGACGGGAGACCCAGTACTTC. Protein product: CASRASGGRETQYF. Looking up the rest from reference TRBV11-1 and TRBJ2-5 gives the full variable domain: EAEVAQSPRYKITEKSQAVAFWCDPISGHATLYWYRQILGQGPELLVQFQDESVVDDSQLPKDRFSAERLKGVDSTLKIQPAELGDSAMYLCASRASGGRETQYFGPGTRLLVL.

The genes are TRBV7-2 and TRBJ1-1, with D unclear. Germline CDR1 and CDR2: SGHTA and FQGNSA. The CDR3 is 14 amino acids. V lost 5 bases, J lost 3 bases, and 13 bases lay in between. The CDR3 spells CASSPSLRYTEAFF. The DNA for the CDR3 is TGTGCCAGCAGCCCGTCGCTCCGATACACTGAAGCTTTCTTT.

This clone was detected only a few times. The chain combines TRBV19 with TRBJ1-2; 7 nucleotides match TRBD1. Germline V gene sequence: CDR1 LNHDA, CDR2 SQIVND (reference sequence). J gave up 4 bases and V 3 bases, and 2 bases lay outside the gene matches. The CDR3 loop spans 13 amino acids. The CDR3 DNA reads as TGTGCCAGTAGTATGGGACAGTCCTATGGCTACACCTTC. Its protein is CASSMGQSYGYTF.

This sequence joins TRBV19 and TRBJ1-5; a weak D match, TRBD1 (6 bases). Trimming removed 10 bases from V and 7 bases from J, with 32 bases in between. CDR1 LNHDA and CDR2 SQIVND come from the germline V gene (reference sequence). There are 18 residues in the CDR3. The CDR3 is CATTGKPRDTWEGQPQHF. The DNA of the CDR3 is TGTGCCACCACGGGGAAACCCCGGGACACCTGGGAAGGGCAGCCCCAGCATTTT.

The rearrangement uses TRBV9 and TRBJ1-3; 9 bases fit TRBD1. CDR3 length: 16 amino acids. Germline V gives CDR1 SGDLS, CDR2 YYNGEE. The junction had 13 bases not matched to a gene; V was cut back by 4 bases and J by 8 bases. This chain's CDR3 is CASSLQGQGFGDTIYF. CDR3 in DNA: TGTGCCAGCAGCCTCCAAGGACAGGGGTTCGGGGACACCATATATTTT. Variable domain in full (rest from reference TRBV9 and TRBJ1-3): DSGVTQTPKHLITATGQRVTLRCSPRSGDLSVYWYQQSLDQGLQFLIQYYNGEERAKGNILERFSAQQFPDLHSELNLSSLELGDSALYFCASSLQGQGFGDTIYFGEGSWLTVV.

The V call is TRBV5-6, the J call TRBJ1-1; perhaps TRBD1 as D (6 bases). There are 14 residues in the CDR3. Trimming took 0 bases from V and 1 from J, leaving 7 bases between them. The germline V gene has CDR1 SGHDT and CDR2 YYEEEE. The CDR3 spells CASSLVGGNTEAFF. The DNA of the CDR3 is TGTGCCAGCAGCTTGGTAGGGGGGAACACTGAAGCTTTCTTT.

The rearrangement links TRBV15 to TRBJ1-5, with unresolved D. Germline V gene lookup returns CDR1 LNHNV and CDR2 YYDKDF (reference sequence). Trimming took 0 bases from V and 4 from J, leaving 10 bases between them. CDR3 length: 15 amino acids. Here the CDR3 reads CATSREKGVNQPQHF. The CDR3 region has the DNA TGTGCCACCAGCAGAGAAAAGGGCGTAAATCAGCCCCAGCATTTT.